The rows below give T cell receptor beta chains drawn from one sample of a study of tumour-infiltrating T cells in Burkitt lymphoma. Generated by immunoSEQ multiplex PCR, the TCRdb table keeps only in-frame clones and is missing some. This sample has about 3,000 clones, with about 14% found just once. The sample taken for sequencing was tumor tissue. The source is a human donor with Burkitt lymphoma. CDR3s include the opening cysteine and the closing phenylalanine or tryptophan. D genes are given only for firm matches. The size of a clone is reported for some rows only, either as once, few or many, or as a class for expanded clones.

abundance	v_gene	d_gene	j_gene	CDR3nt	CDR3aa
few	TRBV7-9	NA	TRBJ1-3	TGTGCCAGCGGTTCGGGCTCTGGAAACACCATATATTTT	CASGSGSGNTIYF
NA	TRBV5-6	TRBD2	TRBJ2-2	TGTGCCAGCAGCTTTGTGATAGCGGGGGGGCCCGGGGAGCTGTTTTTT	CASSFVIAGGPGELFF
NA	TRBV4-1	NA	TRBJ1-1	TGCGCCAGCAGCCTGACAGGGAACACTGAAGCTTTCTTT	CASSLTGNTEAFF
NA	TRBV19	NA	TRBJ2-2	TGTGCCAGTAGTCCGGGGCAGTTCACCGGGGAGCTGTTTTTT	CASSPGQFTGELFF
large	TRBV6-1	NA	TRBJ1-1	TGTGCCAGCAGTGTTAGGGGGGCGAACACTGAAGCTTTCTTT	CASSVRGANTEAFF
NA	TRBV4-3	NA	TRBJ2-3	TGCGCCAGCAGCCAAGGACAGCGTACTAGCACAGATACGCAGTATTTT	CASSQGQRTSTDTQYF
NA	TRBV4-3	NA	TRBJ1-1	TGCGCCAGCAGCCAAGATCGCGGGACTGAAGCTTTCTTT	CASSQDRGTEAFF
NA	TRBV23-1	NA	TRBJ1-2	TGCGCCAGCAGGGATGGGGGGCGAAGGTTATGGAGCTACACCTTC	CASRDGGRRLWSYTF
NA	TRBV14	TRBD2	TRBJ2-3	TGTGCCAGCAGCCAAGTAGCGGGGGGGCCGACAGATACGCAGTATTTT	CASSQVAGGPTDTQYF
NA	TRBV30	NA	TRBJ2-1	TGTGCCTGGAGTGTACGTGGCACCCGCTCCTACAATGAGCAGTTCTTC	CAWSVRGTRSYNEQFF
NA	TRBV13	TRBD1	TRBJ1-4	TGTGCCAGCAGCCTCTACAGGGGTGATGAAAAACTGTTTTTT	CASSLYRGDEKLFF
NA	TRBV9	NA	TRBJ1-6	TGTGCCAGCAGCGGAGGGGCTAGCTCCTATAATTCACCCCTCCACTTT	CASSGGASSYNSPLHF
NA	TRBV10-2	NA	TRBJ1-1	TGCGCCAGCACCCAACCAGGAATGAACACTGAAGCTTTCTTT	CASTQPGMNTEAFF
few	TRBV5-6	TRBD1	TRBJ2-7	TGTGCCAGCAGCCAGACAGGGGGGTTCCACGAGCAGTACTTC	CASSQTGGFHEQYF
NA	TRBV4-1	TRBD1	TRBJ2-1	TGCGCCAGCAGTTACGGACAGGTCTCCTACAATGAGCAGTTCTTC	CASSYGQVSYNEQFF
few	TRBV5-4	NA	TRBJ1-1	TGTGCCAGCAGCGGAGGGGCTTTGAACACTGAAGCTTTCTTT	CASSGGALNTEAFF
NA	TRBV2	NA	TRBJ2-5	TGTGCCAGCAGTGATCAGGGTGGTAAGGAGACCCAGTACTTC	CASSDQGGKETQYF
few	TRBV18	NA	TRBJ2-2	TGTGCCAGCTCACCAATCAGGAGAACCACCGGGGAGCTGTTTTTT	CASSPIRRTTGELFF
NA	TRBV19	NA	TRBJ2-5	TGTGCCAGTAGTATTCCAGGGGCAATCCAAGAGACCCAGTACTTC	CASSIPGAIQETQYF
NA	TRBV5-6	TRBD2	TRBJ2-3	TGTGCCAGCAGCTTAACCGGGACTAGCGGGGAAAAGGATACGCAGTATTTT	CASSLTGTSGEKDTQYF
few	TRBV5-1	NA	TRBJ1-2	TGCGCCAGCAGCTTGGATAGGGTCGACTATGGCTACACCTTC	CASSLDRVDYGYTF
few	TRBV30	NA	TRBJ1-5	TGTGCCTGGACCCTGGGCCAAAGTAGCAATCAACCCCAGCATTTT	CAWTLGQSSNQPQHF